The 25 T cell receptor beta chains given below trace back to one sample, sequenced in a study of cytomegalovirus exposure and HLA in healthy donors. Profiling relied on immunoSEQ multiplex PCR, and the TCRdb table lists in-frame clones only, not all of them. The table lists around 400,000 clones, about nine tenths of them singletons. The sample consisted of PBMCs. These receptors all come from a woman under 30 in good health and CMV-seronegative.

The V gene is TRBV5-1, the J gene TRBJ2-7, with 8 bases fitting TRBD2. Germline values: CDR1 SGHRS, CDR2 YFSETQ. This CDR3 has 14 residues. V was pared by 3 bases and J by 1 base, with 3 bases of the junction left unmatched. CDR3 in DNA: TGCGCCAGCAGCTCCGGCGGGGGGTCCTACGAGCAGTACTTC. Translating it yields CASSSGGGSYEQYF.

The chain combines TRBV5-1 with TRBJ1-5; no firm D call. CDR3 length: 15 residues. Trimming took off 4 bases at V and 2 bases at J, with 13 bases between the two ends. In germline, CDR1 is SGHRS, CDR2 YFSETQ. The DNA of the CDR3 is TGCGCCAGCAGCGCAAGGGTGGAGGGCAATCAGCCCCAGCATTTT. It yields the protein CASSARVEGNQPQHF.

As concerns this clone: This sample also contains other DNA sequences that code for the same CDR3. This sequence joins TRBV4-1 and TRBJ2-1, with 11 bases fitting TRBD2. Per the germline V gene, CDR1 is MGHRA and CDR2 is YSYEKL. This CDR3 is 16 amino acids long. The V segment lost 6 bases and the J segment 0 bases; nucleotides outside the gene matches: 4. CDR3 sequence reads: CASSLTSGSSYNEQFF. The CDR3 DNA sequence: TGCGCCAGCAGTCTAACTAGCGGGAGCTCCTACAATGAGCAGTTCTTC.

The chain couples TRBV10-3 to TRBJ2-7; the match to TRBD2 covers 7 bases. CDR1 ENHRY and CDR2 SYGVKD come from the germline V gene. The CDR3 consists of 16 residues. V shed 0 bases, J shed 0 bases, and the junction held 5 bases outside the gene matches. CDR3 residues: CAISESGTTFSYEQYF. For the CDR3, the DNA is TGTGCCATCAGTGAGTCTGGGACTACATTCTCCTACGAGCAGTACTTC.

The chain carries TRBV19 and TRBJ1-1; D remains unclear. Germline lookup yields CDR1 LNHDA and CDR2 SQIVND (reference sequence). The CDR3 runs 17 residues. V gave up 3 bases and J gave up 0 bases, with 17 bases separating them. CDR3 sequence (DNA): TGTGCCAGTAGTATCGGGTTATTGTTACGTATGAACACTGAAGCTTTCTTT. It yields the protein CASSIGLLLRMNTEAFF.

A single count supports this clone. The genes are TRBV5-4 and TRBJ2-7, with 10 bases matching TRBD2. The V gene end was trimmed by 0 bases and the J gene end by 2 bases; junction bases not matched to a gene: 5. This CDR3 comprises 16 residues. Germline CDR1 is SGHNT and CDR2 is YYREEE (reference sequence). The CDR3 DNA follows: TGTGCCAGCAGCTTGGGTGGTAGCGGGGGGCCCTACGAGCAGTACTTC. Protein: CASSLGGSGGPYEQYF. The full variable domain, in which reference TRBV5-4 and TRBJ2-7 provide the parts outside the CDR3, is ETGVTQSPTHLIKTRGQQVTLRCSSQSGHNTVSWYQQALGQGPQFIFQYYREEENGRGNFPPRFSGLQFPNYSSELNVNALELDDSALYLCASSLGGSGGPYEQYFGPGTRLTVT.

The rearrangement links TRBV4-1 to TRBJ2-7; no reliable D call. Looked up from germline, CDR1 is MGHRA and CDR2 is YSYEKL. V lost 0 bases and J lost 0, with 9 bases in between. The CDR3 is made up of 15 amino acids. The CDR3 DNA reads TGCGCCAGCAGCCAAGAGGTGGGCGCCTCCTACGAGCAGTACTTC. It encodes CASSQEVGASYEQYF.

The chain links TRBV6-6 to TRBJ1-1; D is uncertain. The V and J ends lost 0 bases and 6 bases respectively, with 14 bases between them. Germline assignment: CDR1 MNHNY and CDR2 SVGAGI (reference sequence). The CDR3 runs 15 residues. CDR3 nucleotide sequence: TGTGCCAGCAGTTACTCCCTTACCGCCGGGGCTGAAGCTTTCTTT. As protein: CASSYSLTAGAEAFF.

The table lists this clone with a count of one. This sequence joins TRBV7-9 and TRBJ2-7; D may be TRBD2 (6 bases). V was trimmed by 4 bases and J by 3 bases, leaving 16 bases between them. The CDR3 is made up of 15 amino acids. The germline V gene encodes CDR1 SEHNR and CDR2 FQNEAQ (reference sequence). CDR3 protein: CASSSPRSSDYEQYF. The CDR3 nucleotides are TGTGCCAGCAGCTCACCTAGGTCTAGCGACTACGAGCAGTACTTC.

This chain uses TRBV6-1 with TRBJ1-1, with 7 positions matching TRBD1. The CDR3 consists of 12 residues. Germline CDR1 reads MNHNS; CDR2 reads SASEGT. V lost 4 bases and J lost 11; bases outside the gene matches: 7. The CDR3 DNA is TGTGCCAGCAGTGGCCTCAAGGGGGCGGCTTTCTTT. This encodes CASSGLKGAAFF.

The chain combines TRBV27 with TRBJ1-2; a weak D match, TRBD1 (6 bases). V was trimmed by 2 bases and J by 7 bases, leaving 11 bases between them. The CDR3 loop spans 13 amino acids. The germline gives CDR1 MNHEY, CDR2 SMNVEV (reference sequence). This chain's CDR3 is CASSLIQGGGYTF. CDR3 bases: TGTGCCAGCAGTTTAATTCAAGGGGGTGGCTACACCTTC.

The chain combines TRBV11-2 with TRBJ1-1, with D possibly being TRBD1 (5 bases). Per germline, CDR1 SGHAT and CDR2 FQNNGV. This CDR3 is 16 amino acids long. The V end lost 4 bases, the J end lost 4 bases, and 19 bases lay between the germline ends. CDR3 nucleotides: TGTGCCAGCAGCTCTCCGGGGGGGGAAGGGAGCACTGAAGCTTTCTTT. It translates to CASSSPGGEGSTEAFF.

V is TRBV28 and J is TRBJ2-7; 8 nucleotides align to TRBD1. V gave up 5 bases and J gave up 5 bases; unmatched junction bases: 8. This CDR3 contains 14 residues. Germline V CDR1 and CDR2: MDHEN, SYDVKM. CDR3 loop: CASSGWTGRNEQYF. DNA for the CDR3: TGTGCCAGCAGTGGCTGGACAGGGCGTAACGAGCAGTACTTC.

This clone has just one count. The chain recombines TRBV5-1 with TRBJ2-5; 7 nucleotides align to TRBD1. The CDR3 contains 14 residues. CDR1 is SGHRS and CDR2 is YFSETQ in the germline V gene. V shed 0 bases and J 2 bases; nucleotides not matched to a gene: 1. The CDR3 nucleotides read TGCGCCAGCAGCTTGGGGGACAGACAAGAGACCCAGTACTTC. Its translation is CASSLGDRQETQYF. Based on the CDR3 plus reference TRBV5-1 and TRBJ2-5, the full variable domain is KAGVTQTPRYLIKTRGQQVTLSCSPISGHRSVSWYQQTPGQGLQFLFEYFSETQRNKGNFPGRFSGRQFSNSRSEMNVSTLELGDSALYLCASSLGDRQETQYFGPGTRLLVL.

This chain connects TRBV19 to TRBJ1-5; the match to TRBD1 covers 8 bases. Germline V gene data show CDR1 as LNHDA and CDR2 as SQIVND (reference sequence). V gave up 8 bases and J gave up 5 bases; unmatched junction bases: 8. The length of the CDR3 is 14 residues. CDR3 in DNA: TGTGCCAGTGGCGACAGGGGAACGGATCAGCCCCAGCATTTT. Translation gives CASGDRGTDQPQHF.

The chain has TRBV30 and TRBJ1-4, with a tentative D call TRBD1 (5 bases). This CDR3 is built from 14 residues. V lost 3 bases, J lost 8 bases, and 16 bases lay in between. Germline lookup yields CDR1 GTSNPN and CDR2 SVGIG (reference sequence). CDR3 sequence: CAWSDRRVWEKLFF. CDR3 in DNA: TGTGCCTGGAGCGACCGCAGGGTGTGGGAAAAACTGTTTTTT.

This chain uses TRBV29-1 with TRBJ1-1, with D unclear. The CDR3 runs to 12 residues. The V and J ends lost 6 bases and 4 bases respectively, with 12 bases between them. Germline CDR1 and CDR2: SQVTM and ANQGSEA. The CDR3 DNA reads as TGCAGCGTGGCTCTAACTAGCACTGAAGCTTTCTTT. Its translation is CSVALTSTEAFF. Filled out from reference TRBV29-1 and TRBJ1-1, the complete variable domain reads SAVISQKPSRDICQRGTSLTIQCQVDSQVTMMFWYRQQPGQSLTLIATANQGSEATYESGFVIDKFPISRPNLTFSTLTVSNMSPEDSSIYLCSVALTSTEAFFGQGTRLTVV.

The chain carries TRBV23-1 and TRBJ2-7, with 8 bases aligning to TRBD1. TRBV23-1 is given ORF status, its function remaining uncertain. The CDR3 covers 20 residues. With 3 bases clipped from V and 3 bases from J, the junction kept 22 bases outside the gene matches. The CDR3 protein is CASSQPIRDRYCLVDYEQYF. Here the CDR3 DNA reads TGCGCCAGCAGTCAGCCGATCCGGGACAGGTATTGTCTGGTTGACTACGAGCAGTACTTC.

The chain is built from TRBV7-8 and TRBJ1-4; 7 bases are a match to TRBD1. V trimming: 1 base; J trimming: 8 bases; junction bases outside the gene matches: 1. The germline CDR1 and CDR2 sequences are SGHVS and FQNEAQ. The CDR3 covers 13 residues. CDR3 DNA sequence: TGTGCCAGCAGCTTAGACAGGGGAGAAAAACTGTTTTTT. Translating it yields CASSLDRGEKLFF.

This clone has only one observation. This chain connects TRBV5-1 to TRBJ2-3; TRBD1 matches 7 bases. The V gene end was trimmed by 0 bases and the J gene end by 3 bases; junction bases not matched to a gene: 4. The CDR3 loop spans 15 amino acids. Germline V gives CDR1 SGHRS, CDR2 YFSETQ. The CDR3 nucleotides read TGCGCCAGCAGCTTGGAGGACAGGCTGACAGATACGCAGTATTTT. Translation: CASSLEDRLTDTQYF.

This rearrangement joins TRBV6-1 to TRBJ1-5, with TRBD1 identical over 7 bases. Germline V gives CDR1 MNHNS, CDR2 SASEGT. CDR3 length: 17 amino acids. V was clipped by 0 bases and J by 7 bases; unmatched bases: 12. CDR3 protein: CASSEAAAGGWYQPQHF. Here the CDR3 DNA reads TGTGCCAGCAGTGAAGCGGCGGCAGGGGGGTGGTACCAGCCCCAGCATTTT.

The rearrangement uses TRBV29-1 and TRBJ2-5; no reliable D call. Trimming took off 4 bases at V and 7 bases at J, with 7 bases between the two ends. CDR3 length equals 10 residues. The V gene's germline CDR1 is SQVTM and CDR2 ANQGSEA. The CDR3 DNA reads as TGCAGCGTTGTGGAGTGGACCCAGTACTTC. It translates to CSVVEWTQYF.

This chain links TRBV4-2 with TRBJ2-7, with D tentatively TRBD1 (6 bases). Germline V gives CDR1 LGHNA, CDR2 YNFKEQ. This CDR3 contains 17 residues. The germline V and J ends were trimmed by 0 bases and 2 bases, with 17 bases remaining between them. The chain's CDR3 is CASSQDPQGGGAYEQYF. CDR3 nucleotide sequence: TGTGCCAGCAGCCAAGATCCACAGGGCGGTGGGGCCTACGAGCAGTACTTC.

The chain combines TRBV7-2 with TRBJ2-1, with 7 bases matching TRBD1. The germline V gene has CDR1 SGHTA and CDR2 FQGNSA. The CDR3 is 13 amino acids. After removal of 5 bases from V and 15 bases from J, the junction contained 13 bases not matched to a gene. As DNA, the CDR3 is TGTGCCAGCAGCCCAAATCCAGACAGGGCCCCGTTCTTC. Amino acid sequence: CASSPNPDRAPFF. The full variable domain, its missing parts supplied by reference TRBV7-2 and TRBJ2-1, is GAGVSQSPSNKVTEKGKDVELRCDPISGHTALYWYRQSLGQGLEFLIYFQGNSAPDKSGLPSDRFSAERTGGSVSTLTIQRTQQEDSAVYLCASSPNPDRAPFFGPGTRLTVL.

V and J are TRBV4-1 and TRBJ2-3; 8 positions agree with TRBD2. This CDR3 region has 19 residues. V gave up 1 base and J gave up 1 base; unmatched junction bases: 13. The germline V gene has CDR1 MGHRA and CDR2 YSYEKL. This CDR3 reads CASSQGRLAGPARTDTQYF. CDR3 sequence (DNA): TGCGCCAGCAGCCAAGGGCGGTTAGCGGGACCCGCCCGCACAGATACGCAGTATTTT.